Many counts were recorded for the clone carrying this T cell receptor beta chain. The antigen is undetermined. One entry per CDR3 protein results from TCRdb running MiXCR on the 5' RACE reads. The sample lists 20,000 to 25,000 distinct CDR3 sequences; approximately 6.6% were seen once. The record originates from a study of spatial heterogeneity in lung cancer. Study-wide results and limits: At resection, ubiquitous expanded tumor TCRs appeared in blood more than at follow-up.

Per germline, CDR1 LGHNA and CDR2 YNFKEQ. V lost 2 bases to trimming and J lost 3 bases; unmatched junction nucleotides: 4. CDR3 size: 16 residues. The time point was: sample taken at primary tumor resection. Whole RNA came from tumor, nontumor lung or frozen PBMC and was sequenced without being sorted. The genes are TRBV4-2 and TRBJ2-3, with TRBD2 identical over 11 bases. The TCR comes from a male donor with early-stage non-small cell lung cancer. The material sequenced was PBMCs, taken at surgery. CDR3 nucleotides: TGTGCCAGCAGCCAACCCATAGCGGGAGGGACAGATACGCAGTATTTT. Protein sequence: CASSQPIAGGTDTQYF.